These T cell receptor beta chains were read from a single sample in a study of T cell changes during pregnancy in multiple sclerosis. Assay: immunoSEQ multiplex PCR; the TCRdb copy retains only in-frame clones and omits some. The table lists roughly 100,000 clones, approximately 93% of them singletons. The sample in question was peripheral blood, obtained after pregnancy. The source is a female donor with multiple sclerosis, enrolled in a pregnancy study. CDR3s include the opening cysteine and the closing phenylalanine or tryptophan. A D gene is named only where the DNA matches it firmly. The size field is filled for only some rows; it gives once, few, many or a size class.

clone size	V gene	J gene	D gene	CDR3 DNA	CDR3 protein
NA	TRBV14	TRBJ2-1	TRBD2	TGTGCCAGCAGCCAAGGAGCGGGGGGGCCAAACAATGAGCAGTTCTTC	CASSQGAGGPNNEQFF
NA	TRBV7-2	TRBJ2-5	NA	TGTGCCAGCAGCATACTGACTCAGACCCAGTACTTC	CASSILTQTQYF
NA	TRBV5-8	TRBJ2-1	NA	TGTGCCAGCAGCCAGGGACAAATCTACAACAATGAGCAGTTCTTC	CASSQGQIYNNEQFF
NA	TRBV10-2	TRBJ1-2	NA	TGCGCCAGCAAGCCACCGGCGGGACCTCATTATGGCTACACCTTC	CASKPPAGPHYGYTF
NA	TRBV15	TRBJ1-1	NA	TGTGCCACCAGCAGAGACTCCTTCTTGAACACTGAAGCTTTCTTT	CATSRDSFLNTEAFF
NA	TRBV5-6	TRBJ2-7	TRBD1	TGTGCCAGCAGCACGGACAGGTCCTACGAGCAGTACTTC	CASSTDRSYEQYF
NA	TRBV2	TRBJ2-1	TRBD2	TGTGCCAGCAAGCCAGGAGCGGGGGGTCACAATGAGCAGTTCTTC	CASKPGAGGHNEQFF
NA	TRBV7-2	TRBJ2-1	TRBD1	TGTGCCAGCAGCTTAGGAGGGGGCCCCTATGAGCAGTTCTTC	CASSLGGGPYEQFF
NA	TRBV5-8	TRBJ2-3	NA	TGTGCCAGCAGCTTGGAGGTGCAGGGAGGGGGGACAGATACGCAGTATTTT	CASSLEVQGGGTDTQYF
NA	TRBV15	TRBJ1-4	TRBD1	TGTGCCACCAGCGACAGGGGGCCTAATGAAAAACTGTTTTTT	CATSDRGPNEKLFF
NA	TRBV9	TRBJ2-7	TRBD1	TGTGCCAGCAGCTCACAGACAGGGGTCTCAGGCGAGCAGTACTTC	CASSSQTGVSGEQYF
NA	TRBV9	TRBJ2-1	TRBD2	TGTGCCAGCAGCGTAGGGCGACTAGCGGGGGGGCCTTTCTACAATGAGCAGTTCTTC	CASSVGRLAGGPFYNEQFF
NA	TRBV9	TRBJ2-3	TRBD1	TGTGCCAGCAGCCGGCACCGGGACAGGGCCTCTAGCACAGATACGCAGTATTTT	CASSRHRDRASSTDTQYF
NA	TRBV30	TRBJ2-2	TRBD1	TGTGCCTGGAGTCGACAGGGATGGTCCGGGGAGCTGTTTTTT	CAWSRQGWSGELFF
NA	TRBV6-1	TRBJ2-7	NA	TGTGCCAGCTCGCCGGTGAAAACCTACGAGCAGTACTTC	CASSPVKTYEQYF
NA	TRBV13	TRBJ1-2	NA	TGTGCCAGCAGCCCGCCACTCTCTTATGGCTACACCTTC	CASSPPLSYGYTF
NA	TRBV6-6	TRBJ1-1	TRBD1	TGTGCCAGCAGCCGACGCCAGGACAGGTTGGGCACTGAAGCTTTCTTT	CASSRRQDRLGTEAFF
NA	TRBV19	TRBJ1-1	NA	TGTGCCAGTAGTATAGGGGCGCGGGAGAACACTGAAGCTTTCTTT	CASSIGARENTEAFF
once	TRBV2	TRBJ2-2	TRBD1	TGTGCCAGCAGGCGACAGGGGTTCGGCGGGGAGCTGTTTTTT	CASRRQGFGGELFF
NA	TRBV6-5	TRBJ1-5	NA	TGTGCCAGCAGTTACGGAACAGGGAGGCCCCAGCATTTT	CASSYGTGRPQHF
NA	TRBV7-2	TRBJ2-7	TRBD2	TGTGCCAGCAGCCCAGGCGGTAGCGGGGGTCTGGGTGAGCAGTACTTC	CASSPGGSGGLGEQYF
NA	TRBV11-2	TRBJ2-5	TRBD2	TGTGCCAGCAGCTTATATGGCGGGGGTGGGGAGACCCAGTACTTC	CASSLYGGGGETQYF
NA	TRBV7-2	TRBJ2-3	NA	TGTGCCAGCAGCACAGGGCCTCCTAGCACAGATACGCAGTATTTT	CASSTGPPSTDTQYF
NA	TRBV7-8	TRBJ1-1	NA	TGTGCCAGCAGCACTATTGGGACTGAAGCTTTCTTT	CASSTIGTEAFF
NA	TRBV4-1	TRBJ2-7	NA	TGCGCCAGCAGCCAAATACAGGGGGGGACCTACGAGCAGTACTTC	CASSQIQGGTYEQYF
NA	TRBV5-4	TRBJ2-1	NA	TGTGCCAGCAGCTTGGCACACCTCTCCTACAATGAGCAGTTCTTC	CASSLAHLSYNEQFF
NA	TRBV6-5	TRBJ1-2	NA	TGTGCCACACTGGCGACAGAGAACTATGGCTACACCTTC	CATLATENYGYTF
NA	TRBV5-5	TRBJ2-7	TRBD1	TGTGCCAGCAGCTTTCCCGGGACAGGCGGCTCCTACGAGCAGTACTTC	CASSFPGTGGSYEQYF
NA	TRBV9	TRBJ1-1	NA	TGTGCCAGCAGCCCTCGAATAGGGGTATATGGGAACACTGAAGCTTTCTTT	CASSPRIGVYGNTEAFF
few	TRBV2	TRBJ1-2	TRBD1	TGTGCCAGCAGTGAATGGGGACAGGGGTTAGATGGCTACACCTTC	CASSEWGQGLDGYTF
once	TRBV6-5	TRBJ1-3	NA	TGTGCCAGCAGTTACTCGATAGAGGCTGGAAACACCATATATTTT	CASSYSIEAGNTIYF
NA	TRBV2	TRBJ1-3	TRBD1	TGTGCCAGCAGTGAAACCGGGACAGCTGGAAACACCATATATTTT	CASSETGTAGNTIYF
NA	TRBV5-1	TRBJ1-1	TRBD1	TGCGCCAGCAGCGGACTCGACAGGGCCACTGAAGCTTTCTTT	CASSGLDRATEAFF
once	TRBV2	TRBJ2-3	TRBD2	TGTGCCAGCAGTTACCCACTAGCGGGGGGGCTCCCAGAAGGCACAGATACGCAGTATTTT	CASSYPLAGGLPEGTDTQYF
once	TRBV21-1	TRBJ1-6	NA	TGTGCCCGAATAGCGAAGGGTTCACCCCTCCACTTT	CARIAKGSPLHF
once	TRBV27	TRBJ1-2	NA	TGTGCCAGCAGTCCGCTAGCTCACAAGTTTGACGGCTACACCTTC	CASSPLAHKFDGYTF
NA	TRBV6-1	TRBJ1-2	TRBD1	TGTGCCAGCAAGGTCGTAGCAGGGGGTGGCTACACCTTC	CASKVVAGGGYTF
NA	TRBV2	TRBJ1-6	TRBD1	TGTGCCAGCAGTGAGTACAGGGGAGGTATTTCACCCCTCCACTTT	CASSEYRGGISPLHF
few	TRBV6-1	TRBJ1-5	NA	TGTGCCAGCAGTGTATCCAATCAGCCCCAGCATTTT	CASSVSNQPQHF
NA	TRBV19	TRBJ1-2	NA	TGTGCCAGTAGTAGGGGAGTTAACTATGGCTACACCTTC	CASSRGVNYGYTF
NA	TRBV6-6	TRBJ1-6	TRBD1	TGTGCCAGCAGTGGAACAGGGGGCTCCTATAATTCACCCCTCCACTTT	CASSGTGGSYNSPLHF
NA	TRBV5-1	TRBJ2-5	TRBD2	TGCGCCAGCAGGTCGGGACTAGCGGGTACCCAGCCTTTTCAAGAGACCCAGTACTTC	CASRSGLAGTQPFQETQYF
NA	TRBV10-3	TRBJ2-7	TRBD1	TGTGCCACCACGACCGGGACAGGGGCTCTCGGGCAGTACTTC	CATTTGTGALGQYF
NA	TRBV4-1	TRBJ1-4	TRBD1	TGCGCCAGCAGCCAACCTACTCAGGGACAGAGGGATGAAAAACTGTTTTTT	CASSQPTQGQRDEKLFF
NA	TRBV29-1	TRBJ2-2	NA	TGCAGCGTTCGTTCGGGGTTCGGGCCCGGGGAGCTGTTTTTT	CSVRSGFGPGELFF